This T cell receptor beta chain was identified during a study of beta chain features in type 1 diabetes. Overall study results and limits: There was a possibility that cDNA sequencing over-represented cells with high TCR expression.

Trimming took off 1 base at V and 11 bases at J, with 15 bases between the two ends. Germline assignment: CDR1 SGHTA and CDR2 FQGNSA. This CDR3 spans 14 amino acids. Notes on this clone: The antigen is undetermined.

Expressed TCRB transcripts were sequenced because the entire RNA isolate underwent reverse transcription. Average reads for naive, central memory and regulatory T cell samples were roughly 3.4 million. The data were produced by immunoSEQ multiplex PCR, yet TCRdb's version contains in-frame clones alone and is incomplete. This sample has 350,000 to 450,000 clones; about 15% occur once, and the top ten carry roughly 0.038%. This chain joins TRBV7-2 and TRBJ2-4; maybe TRBD1 (6 bases). This clonotype was obtained from a man between 25 and 39 years old in good health. The material sequenced was naive CD4+ T cells from blood. The DNA of the CDR3 is TGTGCCAGCAGCTTAGAACCCCTACAGGGATTTCAGTACTTC. It specifies CASSLEPLQGFQYF.